Shown below are 7 T cell receptor beta chains from a single sample sequenced in a study of T-cell reconstitution after alpha-beta-depleted transplantation in children. As it was prepared, the TCRbeta library received unique molecular identifiers. TCRdb analysed the PCR reads with MiXCR anew, one entry per CDR3 protein. The sample includes over 400,000 distinct CDR3 sequences, around two fifths seen only once; the top ten take around a quarter. This specimen consisted of PBMCs, obtained before TCRalphabeta/CD19-depleted stem cell transplant. Receptors were obtained from a girl aged 2 to 10 with aplastic anemia, due to receive a stem cell transplant.

This clonotype was observed a handful of times. The chain employs TRBV20-1 and TRBJ2-7, with D perhaps given as TRBD1 or TRBD2 (5 bases each). Germline loops: CDR1 DFQATT, CDR2 SNEGSKA (reference sequence). V dropped 2 bases and J dropped 3 bases, with 14 bases sitting between them. The CDR3 is 14 amino acids. CDR3 DNA: TGCAGTGCTAGAACTGGGACCTCTCTCTACGAGCAGTACTTC. It yields the protein CSARTGTSLYEQYF.

The chain links TRBV5-1 to TRBJ2-6, with D uncertain. Germline V gene sequence: CDR1 SGHRS, CDR2 YFSETQ. Trimming removed 2 bases from V and 3 bases from J, with 6 bases in between. The CDR3 consists of 14 residues. Here the CDR3 DNA reads TGCGCCAGCAGCTTAGAGGATGGGGCCAACGTCCTGACTTTC. Translated: CASSLEDGANVLTF. Using reference TRBV5-1 and TRBJ2-6 for the parts outside the CDR3, the full variable domain is KAGVTQTPRYLIKTRGQQVTLSCSPISGHRSVSWYQQTPGQGLQFLFEYFSETQRNKGNFPGRFSGRQFSNSRSEMNVSTLELGDSALYLCASSLEDGANVLTFGAGSRLTVL.

The chain recombines TRBV10-3 with TRBJ2-1; 7 positions agree with TRBD2. Losses at the gene ends were 10 bases for V and 3 bases for J; bases not matched to a gene: 6. Germline loops: CDR1 ENHRY, CDR2 SYGVKD. The CDR3 runs 13 residues. DNA for the CDR3: TGTGCCAACTACGGGACTAACTACAATGAGCAGTTCTTC. Its protein is CANYGTNYNEQFF.

In its sample, this clonotype was seen a few times. The gene calls are TRBV7-9 and TRBJ2-7; the D call may be TRBD1 or TRBD2 (5 bases each). The CDR3 consists of 16 residues. Trimming pared 0 bases from V and 2 bases from J, leaving 14 bases between. Germline V gene data show CDR1 as SEHNR and CDR2 as FQNEAQ (reference sequence). DNA of the CDR3: TGTGCCAGCAGCTTAGCGCGGCAGGGACCAACCTACGAGCAGTACTTC. It encodes CASSLARQGPTYEQYF.

The chain combines TRBV20-1 with TRBJ2-4; D remains ambiguous. The germline gives CDR1 DFQATT, CDR2 SNEGSKA (reference sequence). The ends were cut back, 1 base at V and 11 bases at J, with 12 bases in the middle. The CDR3 has 12 residues. CDR3 region: CSARVPGYFQYF. In DNA form, the CDR3 reads TGCAGTGCTAGAGTCCCAGGCTACTTTCAGTACTTC.

This clonotype was counted a few times. J is TRBJ1-5 and V is TRBV27; the D gene is possibly TRBD1 (6 bases). The CDR3 runs to 16 residues. Between the trimmed V and J ends, which lost 7 bases and 0 bases, there was a span of 16 bases. The germline V gene has CDR1 MNHEY and CDR2 SMNVEV (reference sequence). CDR3 coding DNA: TGTGCCAGCAACCAGGGGAGGGTTTATAGCAATCAGCCCCAGCATTTT. Protein: CASNQGRVYSNQPQHF.

This clonotype has more than one count but fewer than ten. V gene TRBV20-1 combines with J gene TRBJ1-1; D is perhaps TRBD1 (5 bases). Trimming stripped 6 bases from V and 1 base from J, with 12 bases between. The CDR3 loop spans 13 amino acids. Germline lookup yields CDR1 DFQATT and CDR2 SNEGSKA (reference sequence). CDR3 nucleotides: TGCAGTGCGGGACGGGAGACGAACACTGAAGCTTTCTTT. Its protein product is CSAGRETNTEAFF.